These 26 T cell receptor beta chains originate from one sample sequenced in a study of T-cell reconstitution after alpha-beta-depleted transplantation in children (dated by TCRdb to the mid-2010s). Library generation was performed with PCR. The instrument was an Illumina HiSeq 2500. TCR library preparation used molecular barcoding, with unique molecular identifiers applied to normalize quantification of the TCRbeta repertoire. TCRdb reprocessed the public reads (quality trimming at Q25 with fastp, clone calling with MiXCR) and kept in-frame beta chains. Rows are unified per CDR3 protein, each entry keeping the most common DNA and genes. Present in this sample are approximately 490,000 distinct CDR3 sequences, 10% of which were seen just once. The top ten hold 2% to 2.5% of the sample. What the treatment or condition label conveys for this sample: allogeneic hematopoietic cell transplantation with graft depleted of TCRalphabeta T cells and CD19 B cells.

The material sequenced was PBMCs, taken before TCRalphabeta/CD19-depleted stem cell transplant. All receptors derive from a child aged 2 to 10 with inherited bone marrow failure, due to receive a stem cell transplant.

This clonotype appeared many times. The chain recombines TRBV12-3 or TRBV12-4 with TRBJ2-7; the D is unclear. The CDR3 loop spans 15 amino acids. The V end lost 6 bases, the J end lost 3 bases, and 18 bases lay between the germline ends. The CDR3 DNA is TGTGCCAGCAGCCCGGTAGGCCCGGAGAGCTACGAGCAGTACTTC. Translated: CASSPVGPESYEQYF.

This clonotype was detected many times. The chain combines TRBV5-6 with TRBJ1-1; 7 bases line up with TRBD1. The germline V gene has CDR1 SGHDT and CDR2 YYEEEE. CDR3 length: 14 residues. V lost 4 bases, J lost 4 bases, and 7 bases stayed unmatched. This CDR3 reads CASSLQGVGTEAFF. CDR3 DNA sequence: TGTGCCAGCAGCCTTCAGGGGGTAGGCACTGAAGCTTTCTTT.

This clonotype was recorded many times. The chain links TRBV4-2 to TRBJ1-3, with TRBD1 matching over 7 bases. V gave up 0 bases and J gave up 0 bases; unmatched junction bases: 2. The CDR3 runs 16 residues. Germline assignment: CDR1 LGHNA and CDR2 YNFKEQ. In nucleotides, the CDR3 is TGTGCCAGCAGCCAAGAAGGGGGCAGCTCTGGAAACACCATATATTTT. This encodes CASSQEGGSSGNTIYF.

CDR3 coding DNA: TGTGCCAGCCACGGGGGGGTGGGACTCCCCACAGATACGCAGTATTTT. Translated, it gives CASHGGVGLPTDTQYF. The chain joins TRBV12-3 or TRBV12-4 to TRBJ2-3, with 8 bases that match TRBD2. The CDR3 spans 16 residues. The V and J ends lost 8 bases and 2 bases, in that order; junction bases with no gene match: 12.

To note about this clonotype: This could be a read error, since a much larger clone is one nucleotide away. This chain uses TRBV11-2 with TRBJ2-1; perhaps TRBD2 as D (5 bases). The germline V gene encodes CDR1 SGHAT and CDR2 FQNNGV. V lost 1 base and J lost 11, with 12 bases in between. The CDR3 has 13 amino acids. CDR3 sequence reads: CASSLVPAGKQFF. CDR3 DNA sequence: TGTGCCAGCAGCTTAGTCCCGGCGGGCAAGCAGTTCTTC.

This clonotype was seen at least ten times. The chain couples TRBV7-9 to TRBJ2-1; D is unresolved. Germline assignment: CDR1 SEHNR and CDR2 FQNEAQ (reference sequence). Trimming took off 1 base at V and 4 bases at J, with 14 bases between the two ends. CDR3 length: 16 amino acids. The CDR3 region is CASSLGPSPTYNEQFF. The CDR3 DNA is TGTGCCAGCAGCTTAGGACCTTCCCCGACTTACAATGAGCAGTTCTTC.

This clonotype has at least ten counts. This chain uses TRBV7-2 with TRBJ2-5; perhaps TRBD2 as D (5 bases). CDR3 length: 12 amino acids. V lost 5 bases to trimming and J lost 5 bases, with 9 bases between them. CDR1 is SGHTA and CDR2 is FQGNSA in the germline V gene. CDR3 DNA sequence: TGTGCCAGCAGCCCCCAGCGGGAGACCCAGTACTTC. This codes for CASSPQRETQYF.

As for this clonotype: A much larger clone differs from this one at a single base, so this may be a read error. The J gene is TRBJ2-5, the V gene TRBV4-2, with a possible D match to TRBD2 (6 bases). Germline CDR1 reads LGHNA; CDR2 reads YNFKEQ. This CDR3 comprises 15 residues. The germline V and J ends were trimmed by 4 bases and 5 bases, with 17 bases remaining between them. The CDR3 sequence: CASSLESGVRETQYF. The DNA of the CDR3 is TGTGCCAGCAGCCTAGAATCGGGAGTCCGGGAGACCCAGTACTTC.

The table lists this clonotype with a few counts. The rearrangement joins TRBV27 to TRBJ2-7; D call uncertain. V lost 3 bases to trimming and J lost 1 base, with 13 bases between them. CDR1 is MNHEY and CDR2 is SMNVEV in the germline V gene (reference sequence). This CDR3 is built from 15 residues. CDR3 region: CASSLVGLGSYEQYF. The CDR3 DNA sequence: TGTGCCAGCAGTTTGGTCGGTCTCGGGTCCTACGAGCAGTACTTC.

This clonotype was recorded many times. The DNA of the CDR3 is TGTGCCAGCAGTTTATCTGCCAGGACCTATGGCTACACCTTC. It specifies CASSLSARTYGYTF. V usage is TRBV27 and J usage is TRBJ1-2; D remains ambiguous. V was pared by 0 bases and J by 4 bases, with 9 bases between. Germline V gene data show CDR1 as MNHEY and CDR2 as SMNVEV (reference sequence). The CDR3 runs 14 residues.

The sample holds one count of this clonotype. This rearrangement joins TRBV4-3 to TRBJ2-1; possible D gene TRBD2, 5 bases. The germline V gene has CDR1 LGHNA and CDR2 YSLEER. Trimming removed 5 bases at V and 4 bases at J, with 15 bases between. The CDR3 runs 15 residues. The DNA of the CDR3 is TGCGCCAGCAGCGAGTCGTTAGCGTCGTACAATGAGCAGTTCTTC. Its protein product is CASSESLASYNEQFF.

At least ten counts were recorded for this clonotype. The genes are TRBV20-1 and TRBJ2-1, with D unresolved. V was pared by 1 base and J by 7 bases, with 17 bases between. The germline V gene has CDR1 DFQATT and CDR2 SNEGSKA (reference sequence). The CDR3 length is 15 residues. The CDR3 sequence: CSARGSSVPFNEQFF. The CDR3, as DNA: TGCAGTGCTAGAGGATCGAGCGTCCCGTTTAATGAGCAGTTCTTC.

This clonotype was observed at least ten times. In nucleotides, the CDR3 is TGTGCCAGCACCCCTCGGGGAAGGGCATCCTACGAGCAGTACTTC. It translates to CASTPRGRASYEQYF. The gene calls are TRBV27 and TRBJ2-7, with D perhaps matching TRBD2 (5 bases). CDR3 length equals 15 residues. Germline-derived CDR1 and CDR2 are MNHEY and SMNVEV (reference sequence). Trimming left V 7 bases short and J 1 base short, with 17 bases between.

This clonotype appeared many times. V is TRBV29-1 and J is TRBJ2-1; TRBD2 is a possible D gene (6 bases). The V end lost 4 bases, the J end lost 8 bases, and 15 bases lay between the germline ends. The CDR3 totals 13 residues. Germline loops: CDR1 SQVTM, CDR2 ANQGSEA. The CDR3 spells CSVVGGVGYEQFF. The CDR3 DNA is TGCAGCGTTGTTGGCGGGGTGGGATATGAGCAGTTCTTC.

This clonotype appeared many times. The chain employs TRBV12-3 or TRBV12-4 and TRBJ2-2; D not resolved. There are 11 residues in the CDR3. Deletions cut 8 bases from V and 6 bases from J, with 7 bases between. This CDR3 reads CASGMAGELFF. The CDR3, as DNA: TGTGCCAGCGGGATGGCCGGGGAGCTGTTTTTT.

This clonotype was counted a few times. The V call is TRBV6-1, the J call TRBJ2-1; TRBD1 matches at 7 bases. J gave up 0 bases and V 8 bases, and 10 bases lay outside the gene matches. Germline V CDR1 and CDR2: MNHNS, SASEGT. The CDR3 contains 16 residues. The CDR3 nucleotides are TGTGCCAGCGGGTGGGCAGGGGGAAGCTCCTACAATGAGCAGTTCTTC. Protein product: CASGWAGGSSYNEQFF.

This clonotype was counted a few times. The chain is built from TRBV10-3 and TRBJ2-2, with TRBD1 identical over 8 bases. The CDR3 has 16 amino acids. Germline V gene sequence: CDR1 ENHRY, CDR2 SYGVKD. Trimming removed 0 bases from V and 6 bases from J; junction bases left unmatched: 6. DNA for the CDR3: TGTGCCATCAGTGAGTCGATCGGACAGGGCCCCGGGGAGCTGTTTTTT. It specifies CAISESIGQGPGELFF.

This clonotype was seen ten or more times. This rearrangement joins TRBV10-3 to TRBJ2-5; tentatively, D is TRBD1 (6 bases). CDR1 is ENHRY and CDR2 is SYGVKD in the germline V gene. The CDR3 extends over 11 amino acids. The ends were cut back, 10 bases at V and 5 bases at J, with 11 bases in the middle. In DNA form, the CDR3 reads TGTGCCACACAGGGTCCTGAGACCCAGTACTTC. Protein: CATQGPETQYF.

This clonotype came up many times. The chain carries TRBV12-3 or TRBV12-4 and TRBJ1-6, with TRBD1 matching over 7 bases. The CDR3 is 15 residues long. Germline trimming cut 6 bases from V and 7 bases from J; bases unmatched to any gene: 9. CDR3 nucleotide sequence: TGTGCCAGCAGCGACCGTGGGACAGACAATTCACCCCTCCACTTT. Its protein product is CASSDRGTDNSPLHF.

In this sample, this clonotype turned up many times. The chain carries TRBV7-2 and TRBJ1-1; D is uncertain. The V end lost 4 bases, the J end lost 6 bases, and 12 bases lay between the germline ends. The CDR3 has 13 amino acids. Germline V gene lookup returns CDR1 SGHTA and CDR2 FQGNSA. The DNA of the CDR3 is TGTGCCAGCAGCTCCCTAGCGCGCTCTGAAGCTTTCTTT. As protein: CASSSLARSEAFF. Combining the CDR3 with reference TRBV7-2 and TRBJ1-1 gives the whole variable domain GAGVSQSPSNKVTEKGKDVELRCDPISGHTALYWYRQSLGQGLEFLIYFQGNSAPDKSGLPSDRFSAERTGGSVSTLTIQRTQQEDSAVYLCASSSLARSEAFFGQGTRLTVV.

In its sample, this clonotype was seen many times. This chain links TRBV28 with TRBJ2-5, with a tentative D call TRBD2 (7 bases). Trimming shortened V by 7 bases and J by 5 bases, and 17 bases separated the two germline ends. This CDR3 comprises 14 residues. Germline lookup yields CDR1 MDHEN and CDR2 SYDVKM. The CDR3 DNA is TGTGCCAGCAACCTACAGGGAGGGGGGGAGACCCAGTACTTC. Its translation: CASNLQGGGETQYF.

In its sample, this clonotype was seen many times. The chain joins TRBV7-2 to TRBJ2-1, with D perhaps being TRBD1 or TRBD2 (5 bases each). The length of the CDR3 is 14 residues. Looked up from germline, CDR1 is SGHTA and CDR2 is FQGNSA. Trimming took off 5 bases at V and 6 bases at J, with 14 bases between the two ends. CDR3 sequence reads: CASSPGPGRNEQFF. CDR3 coding DNA: TGTGCCAGCAGCCCCGGCCCGGGACGCAATGAGCAGTTCTTC. The variable domain in full, with the rest retrieved from reference TRBV7-2 and TRBJ2-1, is GAGVSQSPSNKVTEKGKDVELRCDPISGHTALYWYRQSLGQGLEFLIYFQGNSAPDKSGLPSDRFSAERTGGSVSTLTIQRTQQEDSAVYLCASSPGPGRNEQFFGPGTRLTVL.

This clonotype came up many times. The CDR3 here is CASSTPRLAGDNNEQFF. The CDR3 nucleotides are TGTGCCAGCAGTACCCCTCGGCTAGCGGGAGACAACAATGAGCAGTTCTTC. The chain couples TRBV28 to TRBJ2-1, with TRBD2 matching over 10 bases. CDR1 and CDR2 (germline): MDHEN, SYDVKM. V dropped 5 bases and J dropped 5; count of bases not matched to a gene: 12. The CDR3 is made up of 17 amino acids.

This clonotype was detected ten times or more. V gene TRBV5-1 combines with J gene TRBJ2-5, with 8 nucleotides matching TRBD1. The germline CDR1 and CDR2 sequences are SGHRS and YFSETQ. CDR3 length: 16 residues. V lost 0 bases and J lost 4; bases outside the gene matches: 8. The DNA for the CDR3 is TGCGCCAGCAGCTTGGGAGGACAGGGAAGTGCAGAGACCCAGTACTTC. Translating gives CASSLGGQGSAETQYF.

This clonotype has ten or more counts. CDR3 in amino acids: CAISVFSGRLDTQYF. CDR3 in DNA: TGTGCCATCAGTGTCTTTAGCGGGAGATTGGATACGCAGTATTTT. V usage is TRBV10-3 and J usage is TRBJ2-3, with 9 bases that match TRBD2. This CDR3 has 15 amino acids. V dropped 4 bases and J dropped 6; count of bases not matched to a gene: 8. The germline CDR1 and CDR2 sequences are ENHRY and SYGVKD.

This clonotype was recorded at least ten times. V usage is TRBV9 and J usage is TRBJ2-1; TRBD1 is a possible D gene (8 bases). The length of the CDR3 is 17 residues. Trimming removed 4 bases from V and 3 bases from J, with 20 bases in between. Germline CDR1 and CDR2: SGDLS and YYNGEE. The CDR3 DNA reads TGTGCCAGCAGCCCAACAGGGGGGGCGACCCGCTACAATGAGCAGTTCTTC. Amino acid sequence: CASSPTGGATRYNEQFF.